What follows describes a single TCR beta chain. The antigen remains unidentified. The CDR3 contains 14 residues. CDR1 and CDR2 from the germline V gene are MNHEY and SMNVEV (reference sequence). Unmatched junction bases numbered 6, after V lost 6 bases and J lost 3 bases. This entry is derived from a study of cytomegalovirus exposure and HLA in healthy donors. Study in general: The same platform as the approximately 670 first-cohort repertoires was used for the roughly 130 validation repertoires, a later analysis reported.

Some clones are missing from TCRdb's copy, which holds only in-frame ones; the method was immunoSEQ multiplex PCR. The table shows 150,000 to 200,000 clones, with 90% to 97% occurring only once. Study-level findings and limits: The tendency of first-cohort TCR clusters to co-occur in the 110 or so validation repertoires emerged from a later analysis. Listed as cytomegalovirus-associated were roughly 180 TCR beta chains.

Specimen: PBMCs. This chain links TRBV27 with TRBJ1-2; 8 bases are shared with TRBD1. The receptor comes from a young woman in good health and CMV-seronegative. DNA for the CDR3: TGTGCCAGCAGCCCACAGGGGGGGGACTATGGCTACACCTTC. Residues: CASSPQGGDYGYTF.